What follows are 13 T cell receptor beta chains derived from one specimen sequenced in a study of beta chain features in type 1 diabetes. The entirety of the isolated RNA underwent reverse transcription, so expressed TCRB transcripts were sequenced. Here immunoSEQ multiplex PCR was the method, and the copy in TCRdb shows in-frame clones only, minus some. The sample yields 240,000 or so clones, about 25% seen once. The sample taken for sequencing was central memory CD4+ T cells from blood. The receptors stem from a young man in good health.

This chain connects TRBV11-2 to TRBJ2-7; a weak D match, TRBD1 (5 bases). The CDR3 consists of 14 residues. The germline CDR1 and CDR2 sequences are SGHAT and FQNNGV. Deletions cut 5 bases from V and 0 bases from J, with 11 bases between. This CDR3 is CASSARRDSYEQYF. The DNA of the CDR3 is TGTGCCAGCAGCGCGCGCAGGGACTCCTACGAGCAGTACTTC.

This clone was seen a handful of times. This chain uses TRBV4-1 with TRBJ2-7; 8 nucleotides align to TRBD1. Germline V gene lookup returns CDR1 MGHRA and CDR2 YSYEKL. This CDR3 has 15 residues. V shed 2 bases and J 0 bases; nucleotides not matched to a gene: 3. The CDR3: CASSQPGQDSYEQYF. Here the CDR3 DNA reads TGCGCCAGCAGCCAACCGGGACAGGACTCCTACGAGCAGTACTTC.

This clone was detected only a few times. The V and J genes are TRBV15 and TRBJ2-1; D may be TRBD1 (7 bases). Trimming removed 0 bases at V and 9 bases at J, with 18 bases between. The CDR3 is 16 residues long. Germline V gives CDR1 LNHNV, CDR2 YYDKDF (reference sequence). The CDR3 DNA reads as TGTGCCACCAGCAGAGAAGCGGCCACCAGGGGGGCTGAGCAGTTCTTC. Translated, it gives CATSREAATRGAEQFF.

The chain joins TRBV19 to TRBJ2-5, with unresolved D. Deletions cut 7 bases from V and 4 bases from J, with 13 bases between. Germline CDR1 reads LNHDA; CDR2 reads SQIVND (reference sequence). The CDR3 spans 13 residues. DNA for the CDR3: TGTGCCAGTACTAAACGCGGTACAGAGACCCAGTACTTC. It yields the protein CASTKRGTETQYF.

This clone was counted a single time. The chain couples TRBV10-3 to TRBJ1-4, with TRBD1 identical over 7 bases. With V trimmed by 6 bases and J by 7 bases, 5 bases remained unmatched. This CDR3 has 13 amino acids. CDR1 ENHRY and CDR2 SYGVKD come from the germline V gene. DNA for the CDR3: TGTGCCATCAGACCCGGACAGGTTGAAAAACTGTTTTTT. The encoded protein is CAIRPGQVEKLFF.

The V call is TRBV18, the J call TRBJ2-5, with D perhaps matching TRBD2 (5 bases). V lost 2 bases, J lost 3 bases, and 10 bases lay in between. CDR1 and CDR2 (germline): KGHSH, LQKENI. This CDR3 spans 14 amino acids. CDR3 protein: CASSPMEVKETQYF. As DNA, the CDR3 is TGTGCCAGCTCACCAATGGAGGTTAAAGAGACCCAGTACTTC.

This sequence joins TRBV11-2 and TRBJ2-1, with 10 bases matching TRBD2. This CDR3 spans 17 amino acids. V gave up 4 bases and J gave up 0 bases; unmatched junction bases: 6. Germline V gives CDR1 SGHAT, CDR2 FQNNGV. The CDR3 is CASSSDLAGGSYNEQFF. In DNA form, the CDR3 reads TGTGCCAGCAGCTCCGACTTAGCGGGAGGCTCCTACAATGAGCAGTTCTTC.

There are a few counts of this clone. Other DNA sequences in the sample encode the same CDR3. The chain uses TRBV29-1 and TRBJ2-3, with 7 bases aligning to TRBD2. The CDR3 loop spans 17 amino acids. Germline-derived CDR1 and CDR2 are SQVTM and ANQGSEA. V dropped 3 bases and J dropped 3; count of bases not matched to a gene: 15. The CDR3 reads CSVDSGRASGRTDTQYF. The CDR3 DNA sequence: TGCAGCGTTGATTCTGGGCGGGCTAGCGGCCGAACAGATACGCAGTATTTT.

J is TRBJ2-1 and V is TRBV15; TRBD2 is a possible D gene (6 bases). The V gene lost 1 base and the J gene lost 7 bases, with 17 bases spanning the gap. Germline values: CDR1 LNHNV, CDR2 YYDKDF (reference sequence). CDR3 length: 16 residues. The CDR3 DNA is TGTGCCACCAGCAGAGTAGGTCGGGGGACGGGGAATGAGCAGTTCTTC. This sequence encodes CATSRVGRGTGNEQFF.

The chain uses TRBV7-9 and TRBJ2-7, with 7 bases that match TRBD1. This CDR3 spans 14 amino acids. The J segment lost 5 bases and the V segment lost 2 bases, leaving 6 bases of the junction unmatched. Germline loops: CDR1 SEHNR, CDR2 FQNEAQ (reference sequence). The CDR3 spells CASSLSTGANEQYF. CDR3 DNA: TGTGCCAGCAGCTTAAGTACAGGGGCGAACGAGCAGTACTTC.

This sequence joins TRBV7-2 and TRBJ2-5; D is ambiguous. The V and J ends lost 5 bases and 2 bases respectively, with 6 bases between them. The CDR3 has 12 amino acids. Germline CDR1 SGHTA, CDR2 FQGNSA. The CDR3 coding sequence is TGTGCCAGCAGCCAAAGACAAGAGACCCAGTACTTC. This sequence encodes CASSQRQETQYF. Filled out from reference TRBV7-2 and TRBJ2-5, the complete variable domain reads GAGVSQSPSNKVTEKGKDVELRCDPISGHTALYWYRQSLGQGLEFLIYFQGNSAPDKSGLPSDRFSAERTGGSVSTLTIQRTQQEDSAVYLCASSQRQETQYFGPGTRLLVL.

The sample holds a few counts of this clone. The chain carries TRBV10-3 and TRBJ2-1; 13 positions agree with TRBD2. Per the germline V gene, CDR1 is ENHRY and CDR2 is SYGVKD. Trimming at V came to 4 bases and at J to 6 bases, leaving 6 bases not matched to a gene. The CDR3 contains 16 residues. This CDR3 reads CAISGPTSGRANEQFF. CDR3 nucleotide sequence: TGTGCCATCAGTGGCCCAACTAGCGGGAGGGCCAATGAGCAGTTCTTC.

This chain joins TRBV5-1 and TRBJ2-2; TRBD1 matches at 9 bases. From germline, CDR1 is SGHRS and CDR2 YFSETQ. The CDR3 extends over 15 amino acids. The V segment lost 4 bases and the J segment 4 bases; nucleotides outside the gene matches: 5. The DNA of the CDR3 is TGCGCCAGCAGCGCCGGGACAGGGCCCACCGGGGAGCTGTTTTTT. It encodes CASSAGTGPTGELFF.